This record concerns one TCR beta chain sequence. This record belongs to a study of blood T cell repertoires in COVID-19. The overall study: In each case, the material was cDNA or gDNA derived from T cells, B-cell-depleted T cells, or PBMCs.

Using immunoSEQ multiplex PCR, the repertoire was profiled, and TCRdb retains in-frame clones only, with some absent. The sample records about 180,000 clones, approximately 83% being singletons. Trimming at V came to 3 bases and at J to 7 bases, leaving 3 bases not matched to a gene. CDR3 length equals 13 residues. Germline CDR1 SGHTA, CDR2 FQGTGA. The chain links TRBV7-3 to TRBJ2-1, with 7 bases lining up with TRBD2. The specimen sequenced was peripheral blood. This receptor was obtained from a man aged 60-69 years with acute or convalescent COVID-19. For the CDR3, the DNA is TGTGCCAGCAGCTTCGGGACTATTAATGAGCAGTTCTTC. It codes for CASSFGTINEQFF.